This record covers a single T cell receptor beta chain. This sample is drawn from a study of blood T cell repertoires in COVID-19. Study details: T cells, B-cell-depleted T cells, or PBMCs provided the cDNA or gDNA that served as material.

Original data processing: Estimated nucleated cell counts came from reference gene primer amplification. Only in-frame clones appear in the TCRdb table, and some are missing; sequencing was by immunoSEQ multiplex PCR. The DNA was the basis for D and trimming; V, J and clone size are from that table. The sample has approximately 280,000 clones, approximately 86% seen once. Symptom resolution, clearance, or two negative PCRs marked the recovered donors of Cohort 3. This CDR3 contains 19 residues. V dropped 4 bases and J dropped 4; count of bases not matched to a gene: 22. Per germline, CDR1 MNHEY and CDR2 SMNVEV (reference sequence).

The chain couples TRBV27 to TRBJ2-7; 7 bases match TRBD1. What was sequenced was PBMCs or T cells enriched from blood (not recorded which). The receptor's source is a woman aged 18-35 years who had recovered from COVID-19. Here the CDR3 DNA reads TGTGCCAGCAGTTCGACAGGGAATGCAATCAGCCTTCCTCCATACGAGCAGTACTTC. The encoded protein is CASSSTGNAISLPPYEQYF.